The 4 T cell receptor beta chains in this list originate from one sample, sequenced in a study of blood T cell repertoires in COVID-19. Profiled with immunoSEQ multiplex PCR; TCRdb holds only in-frame clones, not every one. The sample has about 200,000 clones; roughly 81% are singletons. The sample consisted of peripheral blood. The receptors shown here come from a woman older than 75 with acute or convalescent COVID-19.

The rearrangement uses TRBV29-1 and TRBJ1-1; TRBD1 matches 7 bases. This CDR3 has 13 residues. In germline, CDR1 is SQVTM, CDR2 ANQGSEA. Trimming took 7 bases from V and 3 from J; bases not matched to a gene: 8. The CDR3 bases are TGCAGCGGCCCTCTCGACAGGGACACTGAAGCTTTCTTT. This encodes CSGPLDRDTEAFF.

The chain carries TRBV27 and TRBJ2-1; 7 bases are a match to TRBD2. Germline CDR1 and CDR2: MNHEY and SMNVEV (reference sequence). V shed 3 bases, J shed 8 bases, and the junction held 10 bases outside the gene matches. The CDR3 contains 15 residues. The CDR3 DNA follows: TGTGCCAGCAGTTTTTGGGGCGGGAGAGGGCATGAGCAGTTCTTC. This gives the protein CASSFWGGRGHEQFF.

This clone was seen only a few times. The gene calls are TRBV29-1 and TRBJ2-5, with 10 bases identical to TRBD1. V was clipped by 7 bases and J by 3 bases; unmatched bases: 2. CDR3 length equals 12 residues. Germline loops: CDR1 SQVTM, CDR2 ANQGSEA. In DNA form, the CDR3 reads TGCAGCGCAGGGACAGGGGAAGAGACCCAGTACTTC. Translated, it gives CSAGTGEETQYF.

This chain connects TRBV5-4 to TRBJ2-3; 7 bases agree with TRBD2. V lost 2 bases and J lost 2; bases outside the gene matches: 2. Looked up from germline, CDR1 is SGHNT and CDR2 is YYREEE (reference sequence). The CDR3 length is 14 residues. The CDR3 is CASSFREATDTQYF. Written as DNA, the CDR3 is TGTGCCAGCAGCTTCCGGGAGGCCACAGATACGCAGTATTTT.